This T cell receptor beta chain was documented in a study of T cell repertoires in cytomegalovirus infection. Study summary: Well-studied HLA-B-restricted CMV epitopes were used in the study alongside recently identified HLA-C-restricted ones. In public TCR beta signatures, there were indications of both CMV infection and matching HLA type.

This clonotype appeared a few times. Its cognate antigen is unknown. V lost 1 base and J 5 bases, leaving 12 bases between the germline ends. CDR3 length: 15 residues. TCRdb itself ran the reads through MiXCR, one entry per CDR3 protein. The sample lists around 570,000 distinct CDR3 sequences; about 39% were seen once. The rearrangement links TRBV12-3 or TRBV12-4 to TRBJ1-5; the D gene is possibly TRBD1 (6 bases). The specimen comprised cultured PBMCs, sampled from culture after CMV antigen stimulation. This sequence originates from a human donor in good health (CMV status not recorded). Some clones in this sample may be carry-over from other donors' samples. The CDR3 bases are TGTGCCAGCAGTTTAGGGGGGCGAATGGATCAGCCCCAGCATTTT. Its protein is CASSLGGRMDQPQHF.